The clone carrying this TCR beta chain was seen a few times. Its specificity is not known. Trimming removed 2 bases from V and 4 bases from J; junction bases left unmatched: 5. This CDR3 has 15 amino acids. Germline CDR1 reads MNHEY; CDR2 reads SMNVEV (reference sequence). The data were obtained in a study of cytomegalovirus exposure and HLA in healthy donors. Study-wide results and limits: The study put 150 to 200 TCR beta chains on its list as cytomegalovirus-associated.

The PCR had 60 Vbeta and 13 Jbeta primers. Profiled with immunoSEQ multiplex PCR; TCRdb holds only in-frame clones, not every one. Of about 55,000 clones in the sample, around four fifths are singletons; the top ten hold around 1.5%. The sample was PBMCs. The TCR comes from a man aged 25 to 45 in good health and CMV-seronegative. This sequence joins TRBV27 and TRBJ2-3; 8 bases map to TRBD1. The CDR3 nucleotides read TGTGCCAGCAGTTTAATTGGACAGGGCGCAGATACGCAGTATTTT. It yields the protein CASSLIGQGADTQYF.